This T cell receptor (beta chain) was profiled in a study of blood T cell repertoires in COVID-19. Study-level background: Sources were T cells, B-cell-depleted T cells, or PBMCs; the material itself was cDNA or gDNA.

The length of the CDR3 is 12 residues. Trimming left V 6 bases short and J 5 bases short, with 11 bases between. Germline CDR1 and CDR2: SGDLS and YYNGEE. Assay used: immunoSEQ multiplex PCR; TCRdb lists only in-frame clones, some missing. The table records roughly 250,000 clones, approximately 83% of them present only once. V is TRBV9 and J is TRBJ1-2, with D unclear. The TCR originated in a person between 65 and 79 years old with COVID-19, enrolled during active disease. The sequenced sample was peripheral blood. The DNA for the CDR3 is TGTGCCAGCACGAAGCAGGTATATGGCTACACCTTC. Amino acids: CASTKQVYGYTF.